What follows describes a single TCR beta chain. Libraries were prepared by immunoSEQ multiplex PCR; TCRdb keeps only in-frame clonotypes and omits some of them. The data hold tens of thousands of clones, with over 75% observed a single time. These data originate in a study of blood T cell repertoires in COVID-19. About the research overall: COVID-19 samples, acute and convalescent, were from the United States, Italy and Spain. PBMCs, B-cell-depleted T cells, or T cells provided the cDNA or gDNA that made up the material.

The source of this sequence is a woman over 75 with acute or convalescent COVID-19. The specimen was peripheral blood.

The CDR3 region has the DNA TGTGCCACCAGCAGAGATTGGGGACAGGCGATAGATACGCAGTATTTT. It yields the protein CATSRDWGQAIDTQYF. The gene calls are TRBV15 and TRBJ2-3, with 8 bases identical to TRBD1. Germline trimming cut 0 bases from V and 5 bases from J; bases unmatched to any gene: 7. CDR1 and CDR2 (germline): LNHNV, YYDKDF (reference sequence). The CDR3 has 16 residues. Filled out from reference TRBV15 and TRBJ2-3, the complete variable domain reads DAMVIQNPRYQVTQFGKPVTLSCSQTLNHNVMYWYQQKSSQAPKLLFHYYDKDFNNEADTPDNFQSRRPNTSFCFLDIRSPGLGDTAMYLCATSRDWGQAIDTQYFGPGTRLTVL.